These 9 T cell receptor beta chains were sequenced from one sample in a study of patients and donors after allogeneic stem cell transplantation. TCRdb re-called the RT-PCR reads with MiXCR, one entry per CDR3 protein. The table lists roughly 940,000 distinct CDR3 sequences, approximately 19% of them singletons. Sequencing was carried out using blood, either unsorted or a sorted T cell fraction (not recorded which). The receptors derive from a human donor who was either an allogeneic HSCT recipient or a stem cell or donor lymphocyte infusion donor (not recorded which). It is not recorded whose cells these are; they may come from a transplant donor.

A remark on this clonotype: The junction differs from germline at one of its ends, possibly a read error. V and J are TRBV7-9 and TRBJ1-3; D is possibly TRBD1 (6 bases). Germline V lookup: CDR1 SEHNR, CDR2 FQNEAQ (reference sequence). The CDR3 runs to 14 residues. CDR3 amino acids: CASSANGVGSRGVF. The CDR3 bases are TGTGCCAGCAGCGCCAACGGGGTCGGGTCCAGGGGCGTTTTT.

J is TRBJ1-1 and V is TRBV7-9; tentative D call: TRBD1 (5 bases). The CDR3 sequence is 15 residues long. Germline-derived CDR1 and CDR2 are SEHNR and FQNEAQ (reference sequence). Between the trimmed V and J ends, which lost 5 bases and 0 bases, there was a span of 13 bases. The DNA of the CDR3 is TGTGCCAGCAGCGTACGACAGAGTTTGAACACTGAAGCTTTCTTT. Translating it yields CASSVRQSLNTEAFF. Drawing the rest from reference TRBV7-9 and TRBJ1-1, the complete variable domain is DTGVSQNPRHKITKRGQNVTFRCDPISEHNRLYWYRQTLGQGPEFLTYFQNEAQLEKSRLLSDRFSAERPKGSFSTLEIQRTEQGDSAMYLCASSVRQSLNTEAFFGQGTRLTVV.

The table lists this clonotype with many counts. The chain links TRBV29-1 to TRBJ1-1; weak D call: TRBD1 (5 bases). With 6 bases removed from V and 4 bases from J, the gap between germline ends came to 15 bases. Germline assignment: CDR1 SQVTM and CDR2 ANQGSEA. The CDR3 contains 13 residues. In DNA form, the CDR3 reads TGCAGCGTGAACAGGTCTCCCGGCACTGAAGCTTTCTTT. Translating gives CSVNRSPGTEAFF. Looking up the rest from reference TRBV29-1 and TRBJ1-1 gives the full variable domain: SAVISQKPSRDICQRGTSLTIQCQVDSQVTMMFWYRQQPGQSLTLIATANQGSEATYESGFVIDKFPISRPNLTFSTLTVSNMSPEDSSIYLCSVNRSPGTEAFFGQGTRLTVV.

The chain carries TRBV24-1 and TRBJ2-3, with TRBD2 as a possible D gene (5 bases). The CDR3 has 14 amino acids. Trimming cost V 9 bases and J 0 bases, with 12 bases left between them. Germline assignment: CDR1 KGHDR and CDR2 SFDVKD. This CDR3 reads CATSRGQSTDTQYF. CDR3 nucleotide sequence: TGTGCCACCTCACGAGGGCAAAGCACAGATACGCAGTATTTT.

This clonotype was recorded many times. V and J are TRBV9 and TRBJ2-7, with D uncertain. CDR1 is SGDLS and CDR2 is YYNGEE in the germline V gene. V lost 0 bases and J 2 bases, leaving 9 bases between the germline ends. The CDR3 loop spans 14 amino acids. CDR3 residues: CASSVDVGTYEQYF. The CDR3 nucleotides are TGTGCCAGCAGCGTAGACGTCGGAACCTACGAGCAGTACTTC.

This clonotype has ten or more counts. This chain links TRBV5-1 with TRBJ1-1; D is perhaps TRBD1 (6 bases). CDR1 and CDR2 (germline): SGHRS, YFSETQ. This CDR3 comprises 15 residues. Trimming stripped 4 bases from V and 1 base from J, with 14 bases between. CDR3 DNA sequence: TGCGCCAGCAGCCTCTTCGGGGGGCCGAACACTGAAGCTTTCTTT. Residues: CASSLFGGPNTEAFF. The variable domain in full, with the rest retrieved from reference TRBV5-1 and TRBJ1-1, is KAGVTQTPRYLIKTRGQQVTLSCSPISGHRSVSWYQQTPGQGLQFLFEYFSETQRNKGNFPGRFSGRQFSNSRSEMNVSTLELGDSALYLCASSLFGGPNTEAFFGQGTRLTVV.

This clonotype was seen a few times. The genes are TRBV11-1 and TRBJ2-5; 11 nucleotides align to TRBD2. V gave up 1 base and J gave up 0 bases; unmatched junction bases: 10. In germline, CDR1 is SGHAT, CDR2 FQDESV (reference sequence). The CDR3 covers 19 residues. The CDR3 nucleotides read TGTGCCAGCAGCTTAGACTCAAGGAGACTAGCGGGAAACCAAGAGACCCAGTACTTC. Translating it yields CASSLDSRRLAGNQETQYF.

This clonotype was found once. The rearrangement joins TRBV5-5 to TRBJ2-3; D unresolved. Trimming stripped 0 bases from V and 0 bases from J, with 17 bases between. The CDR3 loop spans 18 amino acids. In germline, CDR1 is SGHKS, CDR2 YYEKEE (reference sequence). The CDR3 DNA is TGTGCCAGCAGCTTGGAAGGGTTACGTATAGCTAGCACAGATACGCAGTATTTT. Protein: CASSLEGLRIASTDTQYF. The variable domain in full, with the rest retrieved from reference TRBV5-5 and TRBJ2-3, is DAGVTQSPTHLIKTRGQQVTLRCSPISGHKSVSWYQQVLGQGPQFIFQYYEKEERGRGNFPDRFSARQFPNYSSELNVNALLLGDSALYLCASSLEGLRIASTDTQYFGPGTRLTVL.

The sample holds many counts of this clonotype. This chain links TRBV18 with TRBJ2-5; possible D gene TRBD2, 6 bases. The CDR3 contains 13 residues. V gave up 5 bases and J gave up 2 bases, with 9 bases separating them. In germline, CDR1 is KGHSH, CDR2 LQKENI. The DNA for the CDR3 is TGTGCCAGCTCATCCGGGACTCAAGAGACCCAGTACTTC. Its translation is CASSSGTQETQYF. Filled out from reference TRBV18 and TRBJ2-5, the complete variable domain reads NAGVMQNPRHLVRRRGQEARLRCSPMKGHSHVYWYRQLPEEGLKFMVYLQKENIIDESGMPKERFSAEFPKEGPSILRIQQVVRGDSAAYFCASSSGTQETQYFGPGTRLLVL.